This T cell receptor (beta chain) was identified during a study of shared clonotypes between healthy human individuals. Whole-study results and caveats: Estimated richness values were generally larger in naive subsets than in memory subsets.

As concerns this clone: Its target is unknown.

Positive CCR7 selection of CD45RO-negative cells yielded the naive CD8 cells, and terminally differentiated effector memory CD45RA+ cells were excluded. This CDR3 is built from 16 residues. V lost 0 bases, J lost 9 bases, and 5 bases stayed unmatched. Germline CDR1 is LGHNA and CDR2 is YSLEER. The protocol was immunoSEQ multiplex PCR, while the TCRdb copy is restricted to in-frame clones and leaves out a portion. The top ten clones hold approximately 1.2% of a sample with 1.5 million to 2.5 million clones, less than 95% of them seen once. The clonotype comes from a man in his late teens or twenties in good health. The chain has TRBV4-3 and TRBJ2-1, with TRBD2 matching over 13 bases. The sequencing input was naive CD8+ T cells sorted from blood. The CDR3 is CASSQDGTSGKGEQFF. As DNA, the CDR3 is TGCGCCAGCAGCCAAGATGGGACTAGCGGGAAGGGTGAGCAGTTCTTC.